This TCR beta chain was captured by sequencing in a study of T cells after yellow fever vaccination. TCRdb ran MiXCR on the 5' RACE reads and lists one entry per CDR3 protein. The sample lists 25,000 to 35,000 distinct CDR3 sequences; 6.3% were seen once. Losses at the gene ends were 4 bases for V and 2 bases for J; bases not matched to a gene: 11. The CDR3 runs to 16 residues. Germline V CDR1 and CDR2: LGHDT, YNNKEL (reference sequence). This TCR derives from a man aged 30-40 years who received the YFV17D yellow fever vaccine. This specimen consisted of PBMCs, either bulk or a sorted T-cell subset (CD4+, CD8+, memory, or dextramer-sorted; not recorded which), obtained on the day of the yellow fever booster vaccination. The chain has TRBV3-1 and TRBJ2-7; 7 positions match TRBD1. The CDR3 is CASSPQGTAGPYEQYF. CDR3 in DNA: TGTGCCAGCAGCCCCCAAGGGACAGCCGGGCCCTACGAGCAGTACTTC.